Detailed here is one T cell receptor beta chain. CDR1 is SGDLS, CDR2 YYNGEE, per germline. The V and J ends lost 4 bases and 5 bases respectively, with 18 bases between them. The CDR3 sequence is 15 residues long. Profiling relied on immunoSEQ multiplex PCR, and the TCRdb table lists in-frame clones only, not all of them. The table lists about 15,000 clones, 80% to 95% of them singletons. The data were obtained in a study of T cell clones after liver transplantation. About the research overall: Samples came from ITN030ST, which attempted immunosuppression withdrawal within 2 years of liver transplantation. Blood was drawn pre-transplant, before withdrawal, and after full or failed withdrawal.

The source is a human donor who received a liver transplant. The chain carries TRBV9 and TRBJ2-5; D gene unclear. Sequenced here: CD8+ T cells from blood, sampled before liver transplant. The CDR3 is CASSLGRVGLETQYF. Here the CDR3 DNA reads TGTGCCAGCAGCCTAGGAAGGGTGGGCCTTGAGACCCAGTACTTC.